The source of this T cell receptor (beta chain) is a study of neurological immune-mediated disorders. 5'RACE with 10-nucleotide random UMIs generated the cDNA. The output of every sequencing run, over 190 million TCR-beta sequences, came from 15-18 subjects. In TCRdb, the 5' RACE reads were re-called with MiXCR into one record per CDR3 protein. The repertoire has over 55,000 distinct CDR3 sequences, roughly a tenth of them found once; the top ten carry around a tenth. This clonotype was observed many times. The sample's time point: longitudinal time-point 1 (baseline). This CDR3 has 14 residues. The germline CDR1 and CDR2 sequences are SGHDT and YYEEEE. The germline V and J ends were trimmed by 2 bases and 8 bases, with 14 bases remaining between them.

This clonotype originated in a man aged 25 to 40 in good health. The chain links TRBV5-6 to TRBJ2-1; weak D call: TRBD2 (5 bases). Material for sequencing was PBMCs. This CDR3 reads CASSFTVGGYEQFF. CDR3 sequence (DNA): TGTGCCAGCAGCTTTACAGTTGGAGGATATGAGCAGTTCTTC.